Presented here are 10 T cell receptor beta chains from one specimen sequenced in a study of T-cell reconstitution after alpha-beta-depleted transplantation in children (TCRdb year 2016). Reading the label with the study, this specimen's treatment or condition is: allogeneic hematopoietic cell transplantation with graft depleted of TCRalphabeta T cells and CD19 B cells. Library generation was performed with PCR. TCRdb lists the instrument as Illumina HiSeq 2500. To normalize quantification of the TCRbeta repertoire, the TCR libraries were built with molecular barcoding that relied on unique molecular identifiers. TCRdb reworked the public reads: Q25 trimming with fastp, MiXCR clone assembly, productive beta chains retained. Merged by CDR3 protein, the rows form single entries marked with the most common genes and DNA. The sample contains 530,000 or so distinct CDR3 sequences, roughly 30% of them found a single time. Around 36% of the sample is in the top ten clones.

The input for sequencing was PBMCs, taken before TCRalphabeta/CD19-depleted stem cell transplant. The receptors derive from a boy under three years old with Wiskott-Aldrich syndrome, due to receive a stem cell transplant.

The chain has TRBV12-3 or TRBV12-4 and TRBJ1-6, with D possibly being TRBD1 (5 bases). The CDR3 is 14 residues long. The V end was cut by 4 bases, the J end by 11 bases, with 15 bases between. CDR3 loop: CASSSRGRGAPLHF. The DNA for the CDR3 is TGTGCCAGCAGTTCTCGGGGTCGAGGGGCACCCCTCCACTTT.

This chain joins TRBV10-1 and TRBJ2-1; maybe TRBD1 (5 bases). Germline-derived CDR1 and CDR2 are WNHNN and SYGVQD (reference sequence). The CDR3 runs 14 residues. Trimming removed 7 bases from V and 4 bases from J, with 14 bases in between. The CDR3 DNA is TGCGCCAGCAACAGACAGCCGTTATACAATGAGCAGTTCTTC. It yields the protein CASNRQPLYNEQFF.

This CDR3 is CASCSWGSGSKNIQYF. The CDR3 DNA follows: TGTGCCAGCTGCTCGTGGGGTTCCGGGAGCAAAAACATTCAGTACTTC. V and J are TRBV28 and TRBJ2-4, with D perhaps matching TRBD2 (6 bases). V gave up 8 bases and J gave up 3 bases, with 20 bases separating them. Looked up from germline, CDR1 is MDHEN and CDR2 is SYDVKM. There are 16 residues in the CDR3.

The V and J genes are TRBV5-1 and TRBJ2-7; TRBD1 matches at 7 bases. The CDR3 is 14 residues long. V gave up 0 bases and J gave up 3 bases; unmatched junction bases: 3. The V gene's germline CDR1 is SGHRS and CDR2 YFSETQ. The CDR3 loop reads CASSLANRGYEQYF. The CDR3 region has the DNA TGCGCCAGCAGCTTGGCCAACAGGGGCTACGAGCAGTACTTC.

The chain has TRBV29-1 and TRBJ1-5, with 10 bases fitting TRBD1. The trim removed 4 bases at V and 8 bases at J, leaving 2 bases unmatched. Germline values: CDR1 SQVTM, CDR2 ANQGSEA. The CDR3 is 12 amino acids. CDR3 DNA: TGCAGCGTTGGGGACAGGGGAGAGCCCCAGCATTTT. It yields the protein CSVGDRGEPQHF.

CDR3 region: CASRGWNSPLHF. CDR3 coding DNA: TGTGCCAGCAGGGGTTGGAATTCACCCCTCCACTTT. J is TRBJ1-6 and V is TRBV27, with D unclear. The CDR3 loop spans 12 amino acids. V was cut by 6 bases and J by 7 bases, with 7 bases left in between. In germline, CDR1 is MNHEY, CDR2 SMNVEV (reference sequence).

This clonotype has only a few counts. This CDR3 is CASSLRWTSGGYNEQFF. The CDR3 bases are TGTGCCAGCAGCCTAAGATGGACTAGCGGAGGTTACAATGAGCAGTTCTTC. The chain carries TRBV9 and TRBJ2-1, with 10 bases lining up with TRBD2. Germline V gene lookup returns CDR1 SGDLS and CDR2 YYNGEE. The V and J ends lost 4 bases and 4 bases, in that order; junction bases with no gene match: 11. The CDR3 contains 17 residues.

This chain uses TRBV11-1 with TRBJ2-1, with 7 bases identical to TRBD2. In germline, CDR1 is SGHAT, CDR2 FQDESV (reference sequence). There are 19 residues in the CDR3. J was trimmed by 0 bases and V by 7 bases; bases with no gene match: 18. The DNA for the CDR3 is TGTGCCAGCACCAGGGAAGGTTGGGGCGGGAGTGACTCCTACAATGAGCAGTTCTTC. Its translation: CASTREGWGGSDSYNEQFF. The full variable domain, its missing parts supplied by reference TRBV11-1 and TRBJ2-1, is EAEVAQSPRYKITEKSQAVAFWCDPISGHATLYWYRQILGQGPELLVQFQDESVVDDSQLPKDRFSAERLKGVDSTLKIQPAELGDSAMYLCASTREGWGGSDSYNEQFFGPGTRLTVL.

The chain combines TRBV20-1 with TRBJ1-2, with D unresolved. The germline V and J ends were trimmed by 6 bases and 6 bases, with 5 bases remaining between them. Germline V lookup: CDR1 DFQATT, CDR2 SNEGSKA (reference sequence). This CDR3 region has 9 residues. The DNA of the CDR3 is TGCAGTGCCGATAATGGCTACACCTTC. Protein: CSADNGYTF.

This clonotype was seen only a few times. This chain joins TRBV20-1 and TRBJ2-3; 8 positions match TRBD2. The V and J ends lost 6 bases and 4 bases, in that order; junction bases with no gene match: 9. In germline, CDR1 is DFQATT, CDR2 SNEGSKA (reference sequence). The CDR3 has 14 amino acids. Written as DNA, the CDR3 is TGCAGTGCCTCTACTAGCGGAATGGCAGATACGCAGTATTTT. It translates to CSASTSGMADTQYF.